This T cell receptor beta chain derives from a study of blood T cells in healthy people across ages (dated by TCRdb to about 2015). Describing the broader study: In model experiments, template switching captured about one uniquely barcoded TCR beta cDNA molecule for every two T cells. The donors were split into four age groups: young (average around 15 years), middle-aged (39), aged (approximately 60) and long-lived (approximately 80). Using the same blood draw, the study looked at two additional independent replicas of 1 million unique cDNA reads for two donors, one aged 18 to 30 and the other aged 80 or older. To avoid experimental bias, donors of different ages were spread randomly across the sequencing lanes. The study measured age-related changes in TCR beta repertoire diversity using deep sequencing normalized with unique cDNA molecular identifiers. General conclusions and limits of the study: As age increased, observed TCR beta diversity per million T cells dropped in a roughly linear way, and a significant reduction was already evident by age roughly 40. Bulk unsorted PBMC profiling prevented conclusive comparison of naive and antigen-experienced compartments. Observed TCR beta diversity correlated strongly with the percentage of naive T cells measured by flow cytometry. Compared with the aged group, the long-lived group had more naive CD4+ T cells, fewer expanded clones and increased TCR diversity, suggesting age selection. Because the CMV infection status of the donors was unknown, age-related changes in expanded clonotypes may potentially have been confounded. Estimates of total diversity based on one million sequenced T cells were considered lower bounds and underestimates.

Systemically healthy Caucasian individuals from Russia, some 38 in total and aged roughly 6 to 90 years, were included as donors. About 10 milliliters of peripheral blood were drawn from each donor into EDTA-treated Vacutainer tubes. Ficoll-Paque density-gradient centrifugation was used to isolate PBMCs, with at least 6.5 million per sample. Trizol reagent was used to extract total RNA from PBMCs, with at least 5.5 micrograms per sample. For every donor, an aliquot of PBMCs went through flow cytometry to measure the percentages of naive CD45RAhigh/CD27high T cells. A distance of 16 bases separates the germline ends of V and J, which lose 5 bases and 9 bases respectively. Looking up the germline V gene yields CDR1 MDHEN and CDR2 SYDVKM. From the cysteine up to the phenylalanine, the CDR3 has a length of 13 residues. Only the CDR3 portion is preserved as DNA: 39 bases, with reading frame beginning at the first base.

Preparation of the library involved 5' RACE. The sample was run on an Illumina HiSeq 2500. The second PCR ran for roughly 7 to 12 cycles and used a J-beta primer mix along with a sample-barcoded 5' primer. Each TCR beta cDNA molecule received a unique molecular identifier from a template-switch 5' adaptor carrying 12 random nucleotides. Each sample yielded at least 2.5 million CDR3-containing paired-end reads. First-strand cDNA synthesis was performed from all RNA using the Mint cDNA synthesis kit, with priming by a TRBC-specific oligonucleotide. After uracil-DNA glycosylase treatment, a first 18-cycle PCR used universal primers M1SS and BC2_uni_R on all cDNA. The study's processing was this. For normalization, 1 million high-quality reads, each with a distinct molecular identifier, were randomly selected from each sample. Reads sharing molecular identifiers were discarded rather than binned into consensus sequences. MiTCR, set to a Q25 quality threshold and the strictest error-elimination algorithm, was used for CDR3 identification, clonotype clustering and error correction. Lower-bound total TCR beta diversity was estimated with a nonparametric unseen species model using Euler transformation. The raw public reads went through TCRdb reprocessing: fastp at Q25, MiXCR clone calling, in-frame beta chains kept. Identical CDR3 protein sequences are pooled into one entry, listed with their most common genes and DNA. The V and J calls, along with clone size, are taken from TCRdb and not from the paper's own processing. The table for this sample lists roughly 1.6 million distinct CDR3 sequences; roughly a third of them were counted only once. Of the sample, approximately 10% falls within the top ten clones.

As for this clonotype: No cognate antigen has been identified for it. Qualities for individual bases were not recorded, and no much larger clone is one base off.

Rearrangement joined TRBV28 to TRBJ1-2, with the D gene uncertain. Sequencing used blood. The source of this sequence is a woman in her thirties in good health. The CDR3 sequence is CASSPSQRESYTF. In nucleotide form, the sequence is TGTGCCAGCAGTCCCTCCCAGCGGGAGAGCTACACCTTC.